A selection of T cell receptor beta chains follows, all from one sample in a study of metastatic and nonmetastatic thyroid tumors. TCRdb reprocessed the PCR reads using MiXCR. The sample contains some 19,000 clones, approximately 30% of which appear only once. Specimen: tumor tissue. These receptors were obtained from a female donor with papillary thyroid cancer or a benign thyroid nodule (not recorded which). Some clones in this sample may be carry-over from other donors' samples. Both conserved end residues are part of each CDR3. D genes are given only for firm matches. Clone size is not always given. Where it is, it says once, few, many or a class for expanded clones.

d_call	v_call	j_call	cdr3_length	clone_size	cdr3_aa	cdr3_nt
-	TRBV27	TRBJ2-7	15	few	CASIKTGAGYNEQYF	TGTGCCAGCATCAAGACAGGTGCGGGTTACAACGAGCAGTACTTC
TRBD2	TRBV24-1	TRBJ2-1	17	-	CATSDPPQREGLNEQFF	TGTGCCACCAGTGATCCTCCCCAGCGGGAGGGCCTCAATGAGCAGTTCTTC
-	TRBV6-2/TRBV6-3	TRBJ1-1	14	few	CASSYSNQNTEAFF	TGTGCCAGCAGTTACTCCAACCAGAACACTGAAGCTTTCTTT
-	TRBV27	TRBJ2-1	14	-	CASKFSGPYNEQFF	TGTGCCAGCAAGTTTAGTGGGCCTTACAATGAGCAGTTCTTC
-	TRBV2	TRBJ2-3	13	many	CASSLPPWDTQYF	TGTGCCAGCAGCCTACCACCCTGGGATACGCAGTATTTT
-	TRBV30	TRBJ1-2	15	-	CAWSVLWTVNYGYTF	TGTGCCTGGAGTGTACTCTGGACAGTTAACTATGGCTACACCTTC
-	TRBV12-3/TRBV12-4	TRBJ1-4	13	few	CTSSLGEDEKLFF	TGTACCAGCAGTTTAGGGGAGGATGAAAAACTGTTTTTT
-	TRBV5-5	TRBJ2-7	15	-	CASSLEAALSYEQYF	TGTGCCAGCAGCTTGGAAGCAGCACTCTCCTACGAGCAGTACTTC
-	TRBV11-2	TRBJ2-7	16	-	CASSLFVRGRDYEQYF	TGTGCCAGCAGCCTTTTTGTCCGGGGGAGAGACTACGAGCAGTACTTC
-	TRBV6-5	TRBJ2-7	12	few	CASSYARGEQYF	TGTGCCAGCAGTTACGCTAGGGGCGAGCAGTACTTC
-	TRBV6-2/TRBV6-3	TRBJ2-7	14	-	CASSKSTGCLEQYF	TGTGCCAGCAGTAAATCTACAGGGTGTCTCGAGCAGTACTTC
TRBD2	TRBV19	TRBJ2-1	13	few	CASSGTSGYEQFF	TGTGCCAGCTCCGGGACTAGCGGGTATGAGCAGTTCTTC
-	TRBV9	TRBJ2-7	14	many	CASSPTTHSYEQYF	TGTGCCAGCAGCCCGACGACCCATTCCTACGAGCAGTACTTC
-	TRBV6-1	TRBJ1-6	14	medium-sized	CASSESTDNSPLHF	TGTGCCAGCAGTGAAAGCACAGATAATTCACCCCTCCACTTT